The present entry profiles one TCR beta chain with its context. Its specific antigen is unknown. Nothing much larger sits one base from this clone, and base qualities are not available. In Seattle, one collaborating source enrolled patients while the infection was active and tracked those patients longitudinally over the course of disease. Collaborating institutions collected whole blood in K2EDTA tubes following their own protocols. For TCRbeta analysis, collaborators shipped samples in one of three forms: frozen whole blood, isolated PBMCs, or DNA extracted from either of those sample types. TCRbeta CDR3 regions were amplified from genomic DNA using the immunoSEQ Assay, a bias-controlled multiplex PCR. As for the authors' bioinformatics: Within the assay, amplification of reference gene primers was used to estimate how many nucleated cells each sample contained. To quantify the absolute abundance of each unique TCRbeta CDR3 rearrangement, sequence reads were collapsed and filtered. For each sample, productive Simpson clonality was calculated as the square root of Simpson's diversity index over productive rearrangements. The immuneACCESS repertoire file appears here via TCRdb, limited to in-frame rearrangements. These files lack a portion of the clones; in checked studies, under half of the deficit traces to unresolved V genes, and the cause of the others is not known. V and J calls and clone size come straight from that table; D and trimming were deduced from the DNA. The sample table lists a few hundred thousand clones, around 89% of them with a count of one. 1.5% to 2% of the sample goes to the ten largest clones.

The data are from a study of blood T cell repertoires in COVID-19 (TCRdb year 2020). Some background on the complete study: Collaborator samples came from the United States, Italy and Spain and covered acute and convalescent phases of COVID-19. The prospective study material was composed of cDNA or gDNA derived from T cells, B-cell-depleted T cells, or PBMCs. Deeply sampled blood TCRbeta repertoires from subjects exposed to, actively infected with, or recovered from COVID-19 were included in the dataset. The repertoires were made available in a free public database intended to serve as a resource for research on the immune response to SARS-CoV-2. The samples were drawn from the first 160 participants of the ongoing ImmuneRACE study and from 950 to 1,500 subjects provided by 6 global collaborators. A de-identified subject ID, COVID-19 status, age in years and sex were almost always included in the sample metadata. Where available, HLA class I and class II types were taken from metadata supplied by the sample provider and were not determined by assay-based typing. The full study reports these points: The amount of clinical and demographic metadata varied by source and participant and was provided uncurated.

Reading from cysteine to phenylalanine, the CDR3 counts 13 amino acids. Only CDR3 DNA remains: 39 bases, in frame from the first base. The germline V gene sets CDR1 to SGHAT and CDR2 to FQNNGV. Cut back by 1 base and 8 bases, the V and J ends lie 9 bases apart. Sequences were obtained from peripheral blood. Rearrangement joined TRBV11-2 to TRBJ2-1, with no confident D gene call. The TCR comes from a woman between 25 and 40 years old with COVID-19, enrolled during active disease. The nucleotide sequence reads TGTGCCAGCAGCTTAGTTTTCTCGGATGAGCAGTTCTTC. Its coded protein is CASSLVFSDEQFF.